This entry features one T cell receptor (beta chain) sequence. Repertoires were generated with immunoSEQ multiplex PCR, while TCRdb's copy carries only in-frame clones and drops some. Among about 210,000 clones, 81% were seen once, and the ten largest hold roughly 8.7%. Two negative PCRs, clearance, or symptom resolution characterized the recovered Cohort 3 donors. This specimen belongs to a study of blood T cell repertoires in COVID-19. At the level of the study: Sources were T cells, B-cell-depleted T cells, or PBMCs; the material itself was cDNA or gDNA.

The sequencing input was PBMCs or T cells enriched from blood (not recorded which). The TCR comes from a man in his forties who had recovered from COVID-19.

The CDR3 sequence: CSVEETDRTGGYTF. CDR3 bases: TGCAGCGTTGAAGAAACCGACAGGACGGGTGGCTACACCTTC. This chain connects TRBV29-1 to TRBJ1-2, with D possibly TRBD1 on 6 matching bases. V dropped 0 bases and J dropped 7 bases, with 15 bases sitting between them. The germline gives CDR1 SQVTM, CDR2 ANQGSEA. This CDR3 region has 14 residues.